Following are 30 T cell receptor beta chains from one sample sequenced in a study of blood T cell repertoires in COVID-19. Sequencing used immunoSEQ multiplex PCR; TCRdb keeps in-frame clones, though not all of them. The table shows roughly 300,000 clones, with approximately 82% occurring only once. Sequencing was done on a sample of peripheral blood. The receptors derive from a woman aged 45 to 65 with acute or convalescent COVID-19.

V is TRBV29-1 and J is TRBJ1-1, with D possibly TRBD1 on 5 matching bases. Germline CDR1 and CDR2: SQVTM and ANQGSEA. This CDR3 is built from 12 residues. Trimming cost V 7 bases and J 0 bases, with 9 bases left between them. DNA for the CDR3: TGCAGCGGAGACAGAGTGAACACTGAAGCTTTCTTT. Translation gives CSGDRVNTEAFF.

CDR3 region: CASSLTGTHTEAFF. In DNA form, the CDR3 reads TGCGCCAGCAGCTTGACAGGGACGCACACTGAAGCTTTCTTT. The chain recombines TRBV5-1 with TRBJ1-1; a weak D match, TRBD1 (6 bases). Germline V CDR1 and CDR2: SGHRS, YFSETQ. V was shortened by 1 base and J by 3 bases, with 10 bases between the two germline ends. The CDR3 sequence is 14 residues long.

This clone occurred once. This rearrangement joins TRBV19 to TRBJ2-5; 12 bases align to TRBD2. This CDR3 is 17 amino acids long. The trim removed 7 bases at V and 5 bases at J, leaving 14 bases unmatched. In germline, CDR1 is LNHDA, CDR2 SQIVND (reference sequence). DNA for the CDR3: TGTGCCAGTAAAAGGACTAGCGGGAATTCCGGGAGGGAGACCCAGTACTTC. This encodes CASKRTSGNSGRETQYF.

J is TRBJ2-3 and V is TRBV5-1; 9 nucleotides align to TRBD2. Germline loops: CDR1 SGHRS, CDR2 YFSETQ. The CDR3 is 14 residues long. Unmatched junction bases numbered 4, after V lost 5 bases and J lost 3 bases. The CDR3 DNA is TGCGCCAGCAGGAAGGCGGGAGGGACAGATACGCAGTATTTT. Encoded protein: CASRKAGGTDTQYF.

The chain couples TRBV6-5 to TRBJ1-2; unclear D gene. This CDR3 has 12 residues. The germline V gene encodes CDR1 MNHEY and CDR2 SVGAGI. The V gene lost 5 bases and the J gene lost 4 bases, with 8 bases spanning the gap. CDR3 residues: CASSPTGYGYTF. The CDR3 DNA sequence: TGTGCCAGCAGTCCGACGGGCTATGGCTACACCTTC.

V gene TRBV4-3 combines with J gene TRBJ2-7, with unresolved D. CDR3 length: 14 amino acids. Trimming pared 0 bases from V and 2 bases from J, leaving 8 bases between. Germline V gene sequence: CDR1 LGHNA, CDR2 YSLEER. The CDR3 region has the DNA TGCGCCAGCAGCCAAGAGGGTGGGCCCTACGAGCAGTACTTC. Its translation is CASSQEGGPYEQYF.

This sequence joins TRBV2 and TRBJ1-1, with D perhaps TRBD1 (6 bases). The CDR3 length is 14 residues. Germline V gene sequence: CDR1 SNHLY, CDR2 FYNNEI. Trimming took off 4 bases at V and 3 bases at J, with 12 bases between the two ends. Written as DNA, the CDR3 is TGTGCCAGCAGTGTACAGGGATGGCACACTGAAGCTTTCTTT. Residues: CASSVQGWHTEAFF.

Of note for this clone: This sample includes further DNA sequences coding for the same CDR3. This chain links TRBV12-5 with TRBJ2-2; D is unresolved. This CDR3 is built from 12 residues. V was shortened by 6 bases and J by 3 bases, with 5 bases between the two germline ends. Looked up from germline, CDR1 is LGHNT and CDR2 is FRNRAP. The CDR3 bases are TGTGCTAGTGGCCGGGACACCGGGGAGCTGTTTTTT. This translates into CASGRDTGELFF.

The V call is TRBV9, the J call TRBJ1-2; D might be TRBD1 (5 bases). Germline V lookup: CDR1 SGDLS, CDR2 YYNGEE. There are 15 residues in the CDR3. Trimming removed 3 bases from V and 3 bases from J, with 15 bases in between. The CDR3 DNA is TGTGCCAGCAGCGGGGACGGGGGTATCCACTATGGCTACACCTTC. Its translation: CASSGDGGIHYGYTF.

CDR3 DNA: TGTGCCAGCACCCTTGTAGGGCGAGGGACTGAAGCTTTCTTT. Amino acid sequence: CASTLVGRGTEAFF. V gene TRBV5-4 combines with J gene TRBJ1-1; no reliable D call. The CDR3 sequence is 14 residues long. Per the germline V gene, CDR1 is SGHNT and CDR2 is YYREEE (reference sequence). With 6 bases removed from V and 5 bases from J, the gap between germline ends came to 17 bases.

This sequence joins TRBV7-9 and TRBJ1-4; 7 positions agree with TRBD1. This CDR3 spans 14 amino acids. With V trimmed by 5 bases and J by 7 bases, 7 bases remained unmatched. Germline CDR1 and CDR2: SEHNR and FQNEAQ (reference sequence). The CDR3 sequence is CASSRTGDREKLFF. The CDR3 DNA reads as TGTGCCAGCAGCCGAACAGGGGACCGTGAAAAACTGTTTTTT.

The rearrangement uses TRBV4-3 and TRBJ2-5; D not certain. The CDR3 is 12 residues long. V was pared by 0 bases and J by 4 bases, with 3 bases between. CDR1 and CDR2 (germline): LGHNA, YSLEER. The CDR3 region has the DNA TGCGCCAGCAGCCAAGATCGAGAGACCCAGTACTTC. Protein sequence: CASSQDRETQYF.

This clone has a handful of counts. The rearrangement links TRBV5-1 to TRBJ2-1; D remains ambiguous. CDR1 is SGHRS, CDR2 YFSETQ, per germline. The CDR3 sequence is 12 residues long. Trimming cost V 1 base and J 5 bases, with 4 bases left between them. In DNA, the CDR3 is TGCGCCAGCAGCTTGATAGACAATGAGCAGTTCTTC. This sequence encodes CASSLIDNEQFF.

In its sample, this clone was seen a few times. The genes are TRBV2 and TRBJ2-2, with D unclear. Germline CDR1 SNHLY, CDR2 FYNNEI. The CDR3 is 14 amino acids. Deletions cut 5 bases from V and 0 bases from J, with 7 bases between. The CDR3 loop is CASSYQTNTGELFF. The CDR3 nucleotides read TGTGCCAGCAGTTACCAGACGAACACCGGGGAGCTGTTTTTT.

This rearrangement joins TRBV2 to TRBJ2-2; TRBD1 agrees at 9 bases. Unmatched junction bases numbered 6, after V lost 7 bases and J lost 3 bases. There are 15 residues in the CDR3. Germline V gives CDR1 SNHLY, CDR2 FYNNEI. CDR3: CASIGQGPYTGELFF. CDR3 in DNA: TGTGCCAGCATTGGACAGGGGCCTTACACCGGGGAGCTGTTTTTT.

The CDR3 loop is CASSPGLAGGSDEQYV. DNA for the CDR3: TGTGCCAGCAGTCCCGGACTAGCGGGGGGGTCCGACGAGCAGTACGTC. This chain links TRBV27 with TRBJ2-7; TRBD2 matches at 15 bases. Germline V CDR1 and CDR2: MNHEY, SMNVEV (reference sequence). This CDR3 spans 16 amino acids. V lost 5 bases and J lost 5; bases outside the gene matches: 7.

This clone was seen more than once but under ten times. This chain joins TRBV5-4 and TRBJ2-2; D ambiguous. CDR3 length: 14 residues. CDR1 is SGHNT, CDR2 YYREEE, per germline (reference sequence). Trimming shortened V by 0 bases and J by 1 base, and 4 bases separated the two germline ends. CDR3 nucleotides: TGTGCCAGCAGCTTGGGACAGAACACCGGGGAGCTGTTTTTT. Protein sequence: CASSLGQNTGELFF.

The chain couples TRBV21-1 to TRBJ2-7; the table's D call TRBD2 went unverified against the DNA. TRBV21-1 corresponds to a pseudogene. The CDR3 totals 14 residues. CDR3 in DNA: TGTGCCAGCAGCCCACGACGTCGAGGGTACGAGCAGTACGTC. This encodes CASSPRRRGYEQYV.

In this sample, this clone turned up a few times. This chain joins TRBV19 and TRBJ1-2; maybe TRBD1 (5 bases). CDR1 is LNHDA, CDR2 SQIVND, per germline (reference sequence). This CDR3 is built from 14 residues. Trimming stripped 4 bases from V and 5 bases from J, with 14 bases between. The CDR3 nucleotides are TGTGCCAGTAGTACGAAGACAGAGTTGTATGGCTACACCTTC. As protein: CASSTKTELYGYTF. Filled out from reference TRBV19 and TRBJ1-2, the complete variable domain reads DGGITQSPKYLFRKEGQNVTLSCEQNLNHDAMYWYRQDPGQGLRLIYYSQIVNDFQKGDIAEGYSVSREKKESFPLTVTSAQKNPTAFYLCASSTKTELYGYTFGSGTRLTVV.

This chain links TRBV20-1 with TRBJ1-1; 7 positions match TRBD1. Germline V gene sequence: CDR1 DFQATT, CDR2 SNEGSKA (reference sequence). The V segment lost 1 base and the J segment 8 bases; nucleotides outside the gene matches: 1. The CDR3 runs 11 residues. CDR3 DNA: TGCAGTGCTAGAGCGACAGGGGAAGCTTTCTTT. Encoded protein: CSARATGEAFF.

This chain joins TRBV11-2 and TRBJ1-6; 8 nucleotides agree with TRBD1. This CDR3 spans 15 amino acids. V lost 5 bases to trimming and J lost 8 bases; unmatched junction nucleotides: 8. Germline V CDR1 and CDR2: SGHAT, FQNNGV. In nucleotides, the CDR3 is TGTGCCAGCAGCCCCCAGGGGGCGTCAGATTCACCCCTCCACTTT. Translation: CASSPQGASDSPLHF.

V gene TRBV4-3 combines with J gene TRBJ2-2, with D perhaps matching TRBD1 (7 bases). The CDR3 runs 16 residues. The V end lost 0 bases, the J end lost 4 bases, and 12 bases lay between the germline ends. Germline V gives CDR1 LGHNA, CDR2 YSLEER. CDR3 in DNA: TGCGCCAGCAGCCAAGATAACAGGGGAGGCACCGGGGAGCTGTTTTTT. Translating it yields CASSQDNRGGTGELFF.

The chain joins TRBV27 to TRBJ1-4, with TRBD1 identical over 9 bases. After removal of 5 bases from V and 0 bases from J, the junction contained 4 bases not matched to a gene. The CDR3 is made up of 16 amino acids. CDR1 MNHEY and CDR2 SMNVEV come from the germline V gene (reference sequence). CDR3 DNA: TGTGCCAGCAGTAGGACAGGGGACACAACTAATGAAAAACTGTTTTTT. It yields the protein CASSRTGDTTNEKLFF.

The V and J genes are TRBV6-5 and TRBJ1-2, with D possibly being TRBD1 (5 bases). CDR3 length: 13 amino acids. The V gene's germline CDR1 is MNHEY and CDR2 SVGAGI. V gave up 8 bases and J gave up 4 bases, with 14 bases separating them. The CDR3 sequence: CASSAGFGYGYTF. CDR3 DNA: TGTGCCAGCTCGGCAGGGTTCGGCTATGGCTACACCTTC.

The rearrangement uses TRBV12-3 or TRBV12-4 and TRBJ1-2; D gene ambiguous. This CDR3 contains 12 residues. The ends were cut back, 1 base at V and 5 bases at J, with 5 bases in the middle. The CDR3 is CASSLDNYGYTF. In DNA form, the CDR3 reads TGTGCCAGCAGTTTAGATAATTATGGCTACACCTTC.

This clone was seen a single time. The rearrangement joins TRBV11-2 to TRBJ2-1, with 11 nucleotides matching TRBD1. Germline V lookup: CDR1 SGHAT, CDR2 FQNNGV. The CDR3 is made up of 15 amino acids. V was clipped by 6 bases and J by 4 bases; unmatched bases: 5. The DNA of the CDR3 is TGTGCCAGCAGGCGTGGGACAGGGGGGTACAATGAGCAGTTCTTC. It specifies CASRRGTGGYNEQFF.

This chain connects TRBV5-5 to TRBJ1-2; D possibly corresponds to TRBD1 (5 bases). CDR3 length: 16 residues. The V gene's germline CDR1 is SGHKS and CDR2 YYEKEE (reference sequence). Trimming stripped 6 bases from V and 6 bases from J, with 24 bases between. CDR3 DNA: TGTGCCAGCATCCCTGCCCCGGGGCGGGGGGAAAATGGCTACACCTTC. Encoded protein: CASIPAPGRGENGYTF. Full variable domain (missing parts from reference TRBV5-5 and TRBJ1-2): DAGVTQSPTHLIKTRGQQVTLRCSPISGHKSVSWYQQVLGQGPQFIFQYYEKEERGRGNFPDRFSARQFPNYSSELNVNALLLGDSALYLCASIPAPGRGENGYTFGSGTRLTVV.

The chain employs TRBV2 and TRBJ2-4; TRBD1 matches at 9 bases. The CDR3 runs 13 residues. The trim removed 6 bases at V and 7 bases at J, leaving 4 bases unmatched. Germline loops: CDR1 SNHLY, CDR2 FYNNEI. CDR3 loop: CASSEGTGNIQYF. In DNA, the CDR3 is TGTGCCAGCAGCGAGGGGACAGGGAACATTCAGTACTTC.

As for this clone: One end of the junction varies from germline; a read error may be responsible. The CDR3 protein is CARSVGGPWGKDNEQFF. Written as DNA, the CDR3 is TGTGCCCGCAGCGTAGGGGGGCCCTGGGGGAAGGACAATGAGCAGTTCTTC. V gene TRBV9 combines with J gene TRBJ2-1, with D tentatively TRBD1 or TRBD2 (6 bases each). CDR3 length equals 17 residues. Germline values: CDR1 SGDLS, CDR2 YYNGEE.

The chain joins TRBV7-2 to TRBJ2-1; a weak D match, TRBD1 (5 bases). The V end lost 3 bases, the J end lost 6 bases, and 9 bases lay between the germline ends. The CDR3 runs to 13 residues. CDR1 is SGHTA, CDR2 FQGNSA, per germline. The CDR3 DNA sequence: TGTGCCAGCAGCTTGCTAAGGGGCAATGAGCAGTTCTTC. Residues: CASSLLRGNEQFF.